This T cell receptor beta chain is from a study of beta chain features in type 1 diabetes. Study overall: The number of sorted cells examined across all samples was fewer than 110,000,000. Study results and caveats: Type 1 diabetes patients showed a moderate but significant shortening of TCRB CDR3s in all four CD4+ subsets. The study found that naive, central memory and Treg TCRB repertoires appeared more similar in patients than in healthy donors.

This clone was counted a few times. Its target is unknown. Donors contributed one heparinised blood draw apiece, averaging approximately 120 mL. Isolation of CD4+ naive, central memory, regulatory and stem cell-like memory cells was achieved by sorting via CD45RO/CCR7/CD25/CD127/CD95/CD27. Expressed TCRB transcripts were sequenced because the entire RNA isolate underwent reverse transcription. Libraries were prepared by immunoSEQ multiplex PCR; TCRdb keeps only in-frame clonotypes and omits some of them. The profile covers over 650,000 clones, with around 15% appearing a single time and nearly 0.04% taken by the ten largest. The CDR3 runs 16 residues. Looked up from germline, CDR1 is SGDLS and CDR2 is YYNGEE. The ends were cut back, 3 bases at V and 0 bases at J, with 15 bases in the middle.

The gene calls are TRBV9 and TRBJ1-1, with D tentatively TRBD1 (6 bases). Material for sequencing was naive CD4+ T cells from blood. This TCR came from a man younger than 35 with type 1 diabetes. The DNA of the CDR3 is TGTGCCAGCAGCGCCCGAGGGGGTCAGATGAACACTGAAGCTTTCTTT. It encodes CASSARGGQMNTEAFF.